Presented here are 27 T cell receptor beta chains from one specimen sequenced in a study of blood T cell repertoires in COVID-19. Only in-frame clones appear in the TCRdb table, and some are missing; sequencing was by immunoSEQ multiplex PCR. This table has approximately 210,000 clones, 70% to 90% appearing once. What was sequenced was peripheral blood. The receptors were gathered from a woman between 35 and 50 years old with acute or convalescent COVID-19.

The rearrangement links TRBV10-1 to TRBJ1-5; D gene unclear. The CDR3 has 13 amino acids. Trimming removed 4 bases at V and 0 bases at J, with 4 bases between. Per the germline V gene, CDR1 is WNHNN and CDR2 is SYGVQD (reference sequence). The CDR3 nucleotides are TGCGCCAGCAGTGCCAGTAGCAATCAGCCCCAGCATTTT. Encoded protein: CASSASSNQPQHF.

V is TRBV11-3 and J is TRBJ2-1; 9 bases are a match to TRBD2. From germline, CDR1 is SGHNT and CDR2 YENEEA. J lost 4 bases, V lost 0 bases, and 4 bases had no gene match. This CDR3 contains 16 residues. CDR3 nucleotides: TGTGCCAGCAGCTTAGAGTTTAGCGGGGGATACAATGAGCAGTTCTTC. It codes for CASSLEFSGGYNEQFF.

V is TRBV11-2 and J is TRBJ1-2; the match to TRBD1 covers 7 bases. CDR3 length equals 14 residues. V gave up 3 bases and J gave up 5 bases; unmatched junction bases: 6. The germline CDR1 and CDR2 sequences are SGHAT and FQNNGV. The CDR3 sequence: CASSFPDRRYGYTF. The CDR3 DNA sequence: TGTGCCAGCAGCTTCCCGGACAGGAGATATGGCTACACCTTC. Filled out from reference TRBV11-2 and TRBJ1-2, the complete variable domain reads EAGVAQSPRYKIIEKRQSVAFWCNPISGHATLYWYQQILGQGPKLLIQFQNNGVVDDSQLPKDRFSAERLKGVDSTLKIQPAKLEDSAVYLCASSFPDRRYGYTFGSGTRLTVV.

V and J are TRBV24-1 and TRBJ2-1; a weak D match, TRBD2 (6 bases). CDR3 length equals 13 residues. Germline-derived CDR1 and CDR2 are KGHDR and SFDVKD. V lost 4 bases and J 10 bases, leaving 13 bases between the germline ends. The CDR3 DNA is TGTGCCACCAGTGAGGGGGGACGACGGGAGCAGTTCTTC. Encoded protein: CATSEGGRREQFF.

V gene TRBV5-1 combines with J gene TRBJ2-3, with 7 bases identical to TRBD1. The V gene's germline CDR1 is SGHRS and CDR2 YFSETQ. This CDR3 comprises 15 residues. Trimming at V came to 8 bases and at J to 1 base, leaving 10 bases not matched to a gene. The CDR3 is CASIEGAVGTDTQYF. CDR3 nucleotides: TGCGCCAGTATCGAGGGGGCCGTTGGCACAGATACGCAGTATTTT.

The chain uses TRBV3-1 (or the pseudogene TRBV3-2) and TRBJ1-1, with unresolved D. Germline V gene lookup returns CDR1 LGHDT and CDR2 YNNKEL (reference sequence). Trimming shortened V by 1 base and J by 1 base, and 10 bases separated the two germline ends. This CDR3 region has 15 residues. The CDR3 DNA reads TGTGCCAGCAGCCAAGGACTCTTCGGGAACACTGAAGCTTTCTTT. It yields the protein CASSQGLFGNTEAFF.

The chain carries TRBV24-1 and TRBJ1-5; 10 bases map to TRBD1. The CDR3 is 14 amino acids. Per germline, CDR1 KGHDR and CDR2 SFDVKD. J gave up 6 bases and V 6 bases, and 4 bases lay outside the gene matches. CDR3 bases: TGTGCCACCAGTCGACAGGGGGCGATTCAGCCCCAGCATTTT. As protein: CATSRQGAIQPQHF.

The rearrangement uses TRBV5-1 and TRBJ2-3, with 8 bases that match TRBD2. The length of the CDR3 is 15 residues. After removal of 4 bases from V and 0 bases from J, the junction contained 4 bases not matched to a gene. Germline CDR1 SGHRS, CDR2 YFSETQ. The CDR3 DNA reads as TGCGCCAGCAGCACGGGGGGGCGGAGCACAGATACGCAGTATTTT. Amino acids: CASSTGGRSTDTQYF.

The chain joins TRBV15 to TRBJ1-5; D uncertain. V lost 0 bases, J lost 3 bases, and 9 bases lay in between. Germline CDR1 LNHNV, CDR2 YYDKDF (reference sequence). The CDR3 has 15 residues. DNA of the CDR3: TGTGCCACCAGCAGAGACAGGTTCGACAATCAGCCCCAGCATTTT. It specifies CATSRDRFDNQPQHF.

The chain employs TRBV18 and TRBJ2-5, with TRBD2 matching 9 bases. This CDR3 has 15 amino acids. Germline CDR1 and CDR2: KGHSH and LQKENI. V dropped 0 bases and J dropped 6; count of bases not matched to a gene: 5. The CDR3, as DNA: TGTGCCAGCTCACCACCTAGCGGGGGTAGAAAGACCCAGTACTTC. Its protein product is CASSPPSGGRKTQYF.

Regarding this clone: Additional DNA sequences in this sample encode the identical CDR3. This chain uses TRBV19 with TRBJ1-2, with D perhaps matching TRBD1 (6 bases). The CDR3 sequence is 14 residues long. Germline V lookup: CDR1 LNHDA, CDR2 SQIVND (reference sequence). Trimming removed 5 bases at V and 0 bases at J, with 10 bases between. The DNA of the CDR3 is TGTGCCAGTAGTCAAACAGGGACTAACTATGGCTACACCTTC. It yields the protein CASSQTGTNYGYTF.

V and J are TRBV30 and TRBJ2-7; 11 nucleotides match TRBD1. Germline CDR1 GTSNPN, CDR2 SVGIG (reference sequence). CDR3 size: 15 residues. V lost 0 bases to trimming and J lost 6 bases; unmatched junction nucleotides: 7. The CDR3 DNA reads TGTGCCTGGAGTGTACGCCGGGACAGGGGGACCGAGCAGTACGTC. This codes for CAWSVRRDRGTEQYV.

This chain links TRBV9 with TRBJ2-1; TRBD2 aligns across 7 bases. The CDR3 runs 16 residues. The J segment lost 0 bases and the V segment lost 0 bases, leaving 3 bases of the junction unmatched. CDR1 is SGDLS, CDR2 YYNGEE, per germline. The CDR3 here is CASSVDWGGSYNEQFF. The CDR3 DNA follows: TGTGCCAGCAGCGTAGACTGGGGGGGCTCCTACAATGAGCAGTTCTTC.

The chain combines TRBV2 with TRBJ2-3, with D possibly being TRBD1 (5 bases). The germline V gene encodes CDR1 SNHLY and CDR2 FYNNEI. V dropped 6 bases and J dropped 4 bases, with 11 bases sitting between them. The CDR3 is made up of 13 amino acids. CDR3 nucleotide sequence: TGTGCCAGCAGGGGGCTGGGCCCAGATACGCAGTATTTT. Amino acids: CASRGLGPDTQYF.

The V call is TRBV7-8, the J call TRBJ1-2; no definite D call. The CDR3 loop spans 13 amino acids. V was shortened by 5 bases and J by 6 bases, with 13 bases between the two germline ends. Germline V gene sequence: CDR1 SGHVS, CDR2 FQNEAQ. The CDR3 DNA sequence: TGTGCCAGCAGCCGTGGGAGGGAAGATGGCTACACCTTC. Amino acid sequence: CASSRGREDGYTF.

This clone was detected a few times. The chain recombines TRBV3-1 (or the pseudogene TRBV3-2) with TRBJ1-6, with TRBD1 matching 8 bases. The CDR3 runs 13 residues. Germline assignment: CDR1 LGHDT and CDR2 YNNKEL (reference sequence). The V segment lost 4 bases and the J segment 8 bases; nucleotides outside the gene matches: 1. This chain's CDR3 is CASSPDRDSPLHF. DNA of the CDR3: TGTGCCAGCAGCCCGGACAGGGATTCACCCCTCCACTTT.

The chain links TRBV5-1 to TRBJ1-3, with 7 bases that match TRBD1. From germline, CDR1 is SGHRS and CDR2 YFSETQ. V gave up 4 bases and J gave up 0 bases; unmatched junction bases: 10. The CDR3 totals 17 residues. This CDR3 reads CASSLTYRGVSGNTIYF. DNA of the CDR3: TGCGCCAGCAGCCTGACCTACAGGGGAGTCTCTGGAAACACCATATATTTT.

The V call is TRBV28, the J call TRBJ1-5; D remains unclear. Trimming stripped 2 bases from V and 2 bases from J, with 7 bases between. Germline CDR1 and CDR2: MDHEN and SYDVKM. The CDR3 totals 14 residues. The CDR3 coding sequence is TGTGCCAGCAGTTTACCCCTTGGCAATCAGCCCCAGCATTTT. As protein: CASSLPLGNQPQHF.

This chain links TRBV6-4 with TRBJ1-1; weak D call: TRBD1 (6 bases). The CDR3 has 13 amino acids. Germline CDR1 and CDR2: MRHNA and SNTAGT. Trimming took 11 bases from V and 3 from J, leaving 16 bases between them. CDR3 in amino acids: CASRAGVYTEAFF. In nucleotides, the CDR3 is TGTGCCTCTCGGGCAGGGGTCTACACTGAAGCTTTCTTT.

V usage is TRBV6-4 and J usage is TRBJ2-2; D is uncertain. V was shortened by 0 bases and J by 4 bases, with 6 bases between the two germline ends. Germline V CDR1 and CDR2: MRHNA, SNTAGT. The CDR3 covers 14 residues. For the CDR3, the DNA is TGTGCCAGCAGTGACTCTTCATCCACCGGGGAGCTGTTTTTT. Translated: CASSDSSSTGELFF.

The chain carries TRBV11-1 and TRBJ1-2; tentative D call: TRBD1 (5 bases). The CDR3 runs to 15 residues. V lost 1 base, J lost 8 bases, and 17 bases lay in between. Looked up from germline, CDR1 is SGHAT and CDR2 is FQDESV (reference sequence). The DNA for the CDR3 is TGTGCCAGCAGCTTAGAAGCGACAGCTCCCCGAGGCTACACCTTC. It translates to CASSLEATAPRGYTF.

The chain combines TRBV7-6 with TRBJ2-2; 8 nucleotides match TRBD2. The CDR3 length is 16 residues. Germline V gives CDR1 SGHVS, CDR2 FNYEAQ. After removal of 1 base from V and 6 bases from J, the junction contained 7 bases not matched to a gene. CDR3 region: CASSLVWSGGPGELFF. The CDR3 DNA reads as TGTGCCAGCAGCTTAGTATGGAGCGGGGGACCCGGGGAGCTGTTTTTT.

The chain is built from TRBV24-1 and TRBJ1-5; D remains ambiguous. Germline V gene lookup returns CDR1 KGHDR and CDR2 SFDVKD. Trimming took off 6 bases at V and 3 bases at J, with 17 bases between the two ends. CDR3 length: 16 residues. The CDR3 is CATSPSRRGNNQPQHF. The CDR3 region has the DNA TGTGCCACCAGTCCGAGTCGTCGAGGGAACAATCAGCCCCAGCATTTT.

The J gene is TRBJ1-2, the V gene TRBV10-1, with no clear D. With 2 bases removed from V and 6 bases from J, the gap between germline ends came to 16 bases. CDR3 size: 15 residues. The germline gives CDR1 WNHNN, CDR2 SYGVQD (reference sequence). The CDR3 bases are TGCGCCAGCAGTGAGAACGCCGGCCAGGTGGATGGCTACACCTTC. Translating gives CASSENAGQVDGYTF.

V gene TRBV19 combines with J gene TRBJ2-7; 12 positions match TRBD1. The CDR3 covers 17 residues. The trim removed 6 bases at V and 4 bases at J, leaving 13 bases unmatched. Germline loops: CDR1 LNHDA, CDR2 SQIVND (reference sequence). Here the CDR3 DNA reads TGTGCCAGTAGCAACCGGGACAGGGGGCCTAACTTTTACGAGCAGTACGTC. Residues: CASSNRDRGPNFYEQYV.

J is TRBJ1-1 and V is TRBV7-2; the match to TRBD1 covers 8 bases. CDR3 length equals 13 residues. The V segment lost 5 bases and the J segment 8 bases; nucleotides outside the gene matches: 7. Germline lookup yields CDR1 SGHTA and CDR2 FQGNSA. The CDR3, as DNA: TGTGCCAGCAGCCCAAACAGGGGGAAGGAAGCTTTCTTT. This sequence encodes CASSPNRGKEAFF.

This chain connects TRBV4-1 to TRBJ2-3; tentatively, D is TRBD2 (6 bases). CDR1 MGHRA and CDR2 YSYEKL come from the germline V gene. The length of the CDR3 is 16 residues. The V end lost 4 bases, the J end lost 2 bases, and 16 bases lay between the germline ends. CDR3 loop: CASSRVLGGPTDTQYF. The CDR3 DNA follows: TGCGCCAGCAGCCGGGTATTGGGGGGACCCACAGATACGCAGTATTTT.